The 30 T cell receptor beta chains below were found in one sample sequenced in a study of T-cell reconstitution after alpha-beta-depleted transplantation in children. A library of TCRbeta sequences, prepared with unique molecular identifiers, was generated. TCRdb ran MiXCR on the PCR reads and lists one entry per CDR3 protein. The table records about 640,000 distinct CDR3 sequences, approximately 15% of them present only once. The source was PBMCs from the stem cell graft donor, collected from the stem cell graft. The receptors were gathered from a human donor who donated a stem cell graft to a child with acute myeloid leukemia.

This clonotype was detected many times. The chain carries TRBV20-1 and TRBJ2-1, with TRBD1 identical over 9 bases. This CDR3 comprises 17 residues. After removal of 0 bases from V and 7 bases from J, the junction contained 13 bases not matched to a gene. Germline V gene lookup returns CDR1 DFQATT and CDR2 SNEGSKA (reference sequence). CDR3 nucleotides: TGCAGTGCTAGAGATAGCCCCGGGACAGGGATTTCAAATGAGCAGTTCTTC. Residues: CSARDSPGTGISNEQFF.

As concerns this clonotype: A much larger clone sits a single nucleotide away, making a read error possible. V gene TRBV7-9 combines with J gene TRBJ2-2, with D uncertain. Germline assignment: CDR1 SEHNR and CDR2 FQNEAQ (reference sequence). This CDR3 is 12 amino acids long. The V and J ends lost 6 bases and 4 bases respectively, with 6 bases between them. The CDR3 coding sequence is TGTGCCAGCAGGGAAGGCACCGGGGAGCTGTTTTTT. Translated, it gives CASREGTGELFF.

This sequence joins TRBV6-5 and TRBJ2-1, with unresolved D. This CDR3 comprises 12 residues. Per germline, CDR1 MNHEY and CDR2 SVGAGI. With 2 bases removed from V and 6 bases from J, the gap between germline ends came to 5 bases. The CDR3 nucleotides read TGTGCCAGCAGTTACAAGCGCAATGAGCAGTTCTTC. Protein: CASSYKRNEQFF.

There are a few counts of this clonotype. This rearrangement joins TRBV20-1 to TRBJ2-7; 13 positions agree with TRBD2. Per the germline V gene, CDR1 is DFQATT and CDR2 is SNEGSKA (reference sequence). The CDR3 has 16 amino acids. Trimming removed 1 base from V and 3 bases from J; junction bases left unmatched: 6. CDR3 DNA sequence: TGCAGTGCTAGAGGCCCGGGACTAGCGGGGTACTACGAGCAGTACTTC. Encoded protein: CSARGPGLAGYYEQYF.

This clonotype was recorded many times. The rearrangement joins TRBV24-1 to TRBJ1-2; 9 bases are shared with TRBD1. This CDR3 comprises 14 residues. CDR1 is KGHDR, CDR2 SFDVKD, per germline. V dropped 4 bases and J dropped 4; count of bases not matched to a gene: 3. CDR3 sequence: CATSDTGGIYGYTF. The CDR3 region has the DNA TGTGCCACCAGTGACACAGGGGGCATCTATGGCTACACCTTC.

This clonotype has ten or more counts. The rearrangement joins TRBV20-1 to TRBJ2-5; D possibly uses TRBD1 or TRBD2 (5 bases each). CDR3 length: 13 amino acids. V shed 5 bases and J shed 0 bases, with 10 bases lying between them. CDR1 and CDR2 (germline): DFQATT, SNEGSKA (reference sequence). The CDR3 nucleotides read TGCAGTGCTGCCGGGACGAACCAAGAGACCCAGTACTTC. Its protein is CSAAGTNQETQYF.

This clonotype was found a few times. The chain employs TRBV12-3 or TRBV12-4 and TRBJ1-4; D unclear. There are 13 residues in the CDR3. Trimming took off 8 bases at V and 3 bases at J, with 10 bases between the two ends. CDR3 nucleotide sequence: TGTGCCAGCCGTCTTCAGGCTAATGAAAAACTGTTTTTT. Translating gives CASRLQANEKLFF.

This chain joins TRBV3-1 and TRBJ2-1, with 12 bases that match TRBD2. The J segment lost 7 bases and the V segment lost 4 bases, leaving 8 bases of the junction unmatched. Per germline, CDR1 LGHDT and CDR2 YNNKEL (reference sequence). The CDR3 totals 16 residues. CDR3 in DNA: TGTGCCAGCAGCCCGACCCTACTAGCGGGGGGTAATGAGCAGTTCTTC. Translating it yields CASSPTLLAGGNEQFF.

This clonotype was picked up many times. This rearrangement joins TRBV20-1 to TRBJ1-5; D gene unclear. This CDR3 has 16 amino acids. Trimming took off 4 bases at V and 0 bases at J, with 16 bases between the two ends. The germline V gene encodes CDR1 DFQATT and CDR2 SNEGSKA (reference sequence). The CDR3 nucleotides read TGCAGTGCTACAGACATGGGTTGGAATAGCAATCAGCCCCAGCATTTT. It specifies CSATDMGWNSNQPQHF.

With respect to this clonotype: One base away lies a much larger clone, so this may be a sequencing read error. This sequence joins TRBV20-1 and TRBJ1-5; the match to TRBD1 covers 7 bases. There are 16 residues in the CDR3. Germline V gives CDR1 DFQATT, CDR2 SNEGSKA (reference sequence). Trimming took 2 bases from V and 4 from J; bases not matched to a gene: 11. For the CDR3, the DNA is TGCAGTGCTAGACCTTCTGTCGGACAGGCTAATCAGCCCCAGCATTTT. Its translation: CSARPSVGQANQPQHF.

The sample holds many counts of this clonotype. This sequence joins TRBV20-1 and TRBJ2-1; TRBD1 matches at 7 bases. CDR1 is DFQATT, CDR2 SNEGSKA, per germline (reference sequence). This CDR3 is 13 amino acids long. After removal of 5 bases from V and 7 bases from J, the junction contained 8 bases not matched to a gene. CDR3 coding DNA: TGCAGTGCTCCCTCAAGGGGGCGGAATGAGCAGTTCTTC. This encodes CSAPSRGRNEQFF.

This clonotype was counted ten times or more. J is TRBJ2-7 and V is TRBV20-1; TRBD1 matches at 12 bases. Unmatched junction bases numbered 7, after V lost 7 bases and J lost 6 bases. CDR1 is DFQATT and CDR2 is SNEGSKA in the germline V gene (reference sequence). CDR3 length: 13 residues. CDR3 DNA sequence: TGCAGTGTTGCGGGACAGGGGGCGGGCGAGCAGTACTTC. Its translation: CSVAGQGAGEQYF.

This clonotype occurred many times. This chain connects TRBV7-3 to TRBJ2-5; maybe TRBD2 (7 bases). The CDR3 has 16 residues. Per germline, CDR1 SGHTA and CDR2 FQGTGA. V shed 4 bases and J shed 1 base, with 16 bases lying between them. DNA of the CDR3: TGTGCCAGCAGCTCCGGGCGGGGGCCGTTCCAAGAGACCCAGTACTTC. This encodes CASSSGRGPFQETQYF.

The chain carries TRBV7-2 and TRBJ2-1; D is ambiguous. This CDR3 region has 15 residues. Germline CDR1 SGHTA, CDR2 FQGNSA. V was cut by 5 bases and J by 0 bases, with 11 bases left in between. The CDR3 sequence: CASSVALSSYNEQFF. DNA for the CDR3: TGTGCCAGCAGCGTTGCCCTATCCTCCTACAATGAGCAGTTCTTC.

In the case of this clonotype: This sequence may be a read error, since a much larger clone differs from it by one base. This sequence joins TRBV6-5 and TRBJ1-1, with 7 bases that match TRBD1. Per the germline V gene, CDR1 is MNHEY and CDR2 is SVGAGI. This CDR3 has 13 amino acids. The DNA for the CDR3 is TGTGTCAGCAGTAACCGACAGGGACCGGAAGCTTTCTTT. It translates to CVSSNRQGPEAFF.

Comment on this clonotype: This sequence may be a read error, since a much larger clone differs from it by one base. The rearrangement joins TRBV6-1 to TRBJ1-2; D gene unclear. The CDR3 runs 13 residues. Per the germline V gene, CDR1 is MNHNS and CDR2 is SASEGT. Trimming pared 6 bases from V and 4 bases from J, leaving 12 bases between. CDR3 sequence (DNA): TGTGCCAGCAGCCTACAAGCATTCTATGGCTACACCTTC. As protein: CASSLQAFYGYTF.

This clonotype turned up a few times. The CDR3 loop is CASSQDWQGSWSGELFF. Here the CDR3 DNA reads TGTGCCAGCAGCCAAGACTGGCAGGGAAGTTGGTCCGGGGAGCTGTTTTTT. The chain carries TRBV4-2 and TRBJ2-2; a possible D gene is TRBD1 (5 bases). The germline V and J ends were trimmed by 0 bases and 6 bases, with 17 bases remaining between them. Germline CDR1 and CDR2: LGHNA and YNFKEQ. The CDR3 has 17 amino acids.

The V and J genes are TRBV5-5 and TRBJ2-3, with a possible D match to TRBD2 (6 bases). This CDR3 spans 14 amino acids. Germline assignment: CDR1 SGHKS and CDR2 YYEKEE (reference sequence). V lost 3 bases and J 7 bases, leaving 15 bases between the germline ends. The CDR3 DNA reads as TGTGCCAGCAGCTCCCTCGGGAGCGCCTATACGCAGTATTTT. Translating gives CASSSLGSAYTQYF.

In this sample, this clonotype turned up many times. CDR3 sequence: CSVDEGGDEKLFF. CDR3 coding DNA: TGCAGCGTTGATGAGGGGGGAGATGAAAAACTGTTTTTT. The chain recombines TRBV29-1 with TRBJ1-4; weak D call: TRBD1 (6 bases). Trimming cost V 3 bases and J 6 bases, with 11 bases left between them. This CDR3 comprises 13 residues. Germline V gene sequence: CDR1 SQVTM, CDR2 ANQGSEA.

This clonotype was recorded a few times. The chain joins TRBV21-1 to TRBJ1-5. TRBV21-1 represents a pseudogene. There are 13 residues in the CDR3. This CDR3 reads CASRNNSAQPQHF. The CDR3 coding sequence is TGTGCCAGCAGAAACAACAGTGCTCAGCCCCAGCATTTT.

Remarks on this clonotype: Possible read error: a much larger clone is one base away. This sequence joins TRBV5-4 and TRBJ2-3, with TRBD2 matching 9 bases. This CDR3 is built from 16 residues. Germline CDR1 is SGHNT and CDR2 is YYREEE (reference sequence). This CDR3 is CASSLAASGARDPQYF. In nucleotides, the CDR3 is TGTGCCAGCAGCTTGGCGGCTAGCGGGGCAAGAGATCCGCAGTATTTT.

V is TRBV6-2 or TRBV6-3 and J is TRBJ1-1; D is possibly TRBD1 (6 bases). Germline CDR1 MNHEY, CDR2 SVGEGT. CDR3 size: 16 residues. The V end was cut by 2 bases, the J end by 4 bases, with 17 bases between. Here the CDR3 DNA reads TGTGCCAGCAGTTACCAAACCACAGGGCGCGGCACTGAAGCTTTCTTT. It translates to CASSYQTTGRGTEAFF.

The rearrangement uses TRBV7-8 and TRBJ2-7, with D possibly TRBD2 on 6 matching bases. CDR3 length: 15 amino acids. Trimming pared 1 base from V and 2 bases from J, leaving 12 bases between. The germline CDR1 and CDR2 sequences are SGHVS and FQNEAQ. The DNA of the CDR3 is TGTGCCAGCAGCTTAGTAAGTAGCGGACCCTACGAGCAGTACGTC. It translates to CASSLVSSGPYEQYV.

The sample holds many counts of this clonotype. The chain couples TRBV20-1 to TRBJ1-1; D is uncertain. CDR3 length: 12 residues. Trimming removed 0 bases from V and 10 bases from J, with 12 bases in between. Per the germline V gene, CDR1 is DFQATT and CDR2 is SNEGSKA (reference sequence). As DNA, the CDR3 is TGCAGTGCTAGAGATCCGATGATTGGAGCTTTCTTT. This sequence encodes CSARDPMIGAFF.

The CDR3 sequence is CASSSTGRQKNIQYF. The CDR3 region has the DNA TGTGCCAGCAGCTCCACCGGACGGCAGAAAAACATTCAGTACTTC. The J gene is TRBJ2-4, the V gene TRBV7-9; D call uncertain. The germline V gene has CDR1 SEHNR and CDR2 FQNEAQ (reference sequence). The CDR3 has 15 amino acids. V lost 4 bases and J lost 4, with 14 bases in between.

V and J are TRBV6-1 and TRBJ2-1; D might be TRBD1 (5 bases). Germline loops: CDR1 MNHNS, CDR2 SASEGT. V was cut by 6 bases and J by 0 bases, with 15 bases left in between. This CDR3 has 16 residues. The CDR3 region has the DNA TGTGCCAGCAGCCGTTTTACAGGCTACTCCTACAATGAGCAGTTCTTC. It is translated as CASSRFTGYSYNEQFF.

This rearrangement joins TRBV4-2 to TRBJ2-2; weak D call: TRBD2 (5 bases). V lost 1 base, J lost 3 bases, and 9 bases lay in between. The CDR3 loop spans 15 amino acids. Germline V gives CDR1 LGHNA, CDR2 YNFKEQ. The CDR3 DNA follows: TGTGCCAGCAGCCAAGCGGGGAGCGACACCGGGGAGCTGTTTTTT. Its protein product is CASSQAGSDTGELFF.

This chain connects TRBV20-1 to TRBJ2-1, with 10 bases identical to TRBD2. The germline V gene has CDR1 DFQATT and CDR2 SNEGSKA (reference sequence). The ends lost 5 bases at V and 7 bases at J; junction bases unmatched: 17. The CDR3 is made up of 17 amino acids. CDR3 loop: CSAGRTLSKRGGNEQFF. The CDR3 DNA is TGCAGTGCTGGCCGCACCCTTTCTAAGCGGGGGGGGAATGAGCAGTTCTTC.

J is TRBJ2-5 and V is TRBV25-1, with 8 bases lining up with TRBD2. This CDR3 contains 15 residues. Trimming at V came to 1 base and at J to 4 bases, leaving 5 bases not matched to a gene. Germline loops: CDR1 MGHDK, CDR2 SYGVNS. The CDR3, as DNA: TGTGCCAGCAGTGAATCGGGGGGGTTTCGAGAGACCCAGTACTTC. Translation gives CASSESGGFRETQYF.

This clonotype was seen a handful of times. The chain employs TRBV6-5 and TRBJ1-2, with 8 bases matching TRBD1. The CDR3 consists of 12 residues. Trimming removed 8 bases from V and 8 bases from J; junction bases left unmatched: 7. Per the germline V gene, CDR1 is MNHEY and CDR2 is SVGAGI. CDR3 in DNA: TGTGCCAGCGGGTACCAGGGGGCAGGCTACACCTTC. It specifies CASGYQGAGYTF.